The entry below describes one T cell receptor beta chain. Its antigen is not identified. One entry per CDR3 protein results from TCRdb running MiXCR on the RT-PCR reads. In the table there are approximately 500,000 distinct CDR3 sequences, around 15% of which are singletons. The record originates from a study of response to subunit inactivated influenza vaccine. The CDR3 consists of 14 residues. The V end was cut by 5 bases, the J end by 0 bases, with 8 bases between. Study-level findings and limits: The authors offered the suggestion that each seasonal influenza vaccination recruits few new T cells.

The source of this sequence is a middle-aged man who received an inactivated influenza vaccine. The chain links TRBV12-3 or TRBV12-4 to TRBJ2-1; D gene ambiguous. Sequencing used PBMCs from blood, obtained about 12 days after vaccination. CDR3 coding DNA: TGTGCCAGCAGTCGGACGGGCTCCTACAATGAGCAGTTCTTC. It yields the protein CASSRTGSYNEQFF.